Listed below are T cell receptor beta chains from one sample, sequenced in a study of T cell repertoires in aging, cancer and after chemotherapy. TCRdb reprocessed the multiplex PCR reads with MiXCR, giving one entry per CDR3 protein. The sample shows 2,500 to 4,000 distinct CDR3 sequences, roughly 45% of them seen only once. The sample was blood. The receptors originated from a human donor with a solid tumor. Both conserved end residues are part of each CDR3. Each record gives: clone size, V gene, J gene, D gene, CDR3 length, CDR3 protein, CDR3 DNA. The D gene is left open where the match is weak. Part of the rows lack a size; the others show once, few, many or a class for expanded clones.

size: few
V: TRBV30
J: TRBJ1-3
D: TRBD1
length: 13
CDR3: CAWGKGAGNTIYF
DNA: TGTGCCTGGGGGAAGGGGGCGGGAAACACCATATATTTT

size: -
V: TRBV15
J: TRBJ2-7
D: -
length: 13
CDR3: CATSRDLVYGQYF
DNA: TGTGCCACCAGCAGAGATCTCGTTTACGGGCAGTACTTC

size: -
V: TRBV20-1
J: TRBJ2-7
D: -
length: 13
CDR3: CSGQGEGSYEQYF
DNA: TGCAGTGGTCAGGGTGAGGGTTCCTACGAGCAGTACTTC

size: -
V: TRBV7-9
J: TRBJ2-3
D: -
length: 14
CDR3: CASSLVFRGDTQYF
DNA: TGTGCCAGCAGCTTGGTCTTTCGTGGAGATACGCAGTATTTT

size: -
V: TRBV5-5
J: TRBJ1-6
D: -
length: 10
CDR3: CASSDSPLHF
DNA: TGTGCCAGCAGCGACTCACCCCTCCACTTT

size: -
V: TRBV29-1
J: TRBJ2-3
D: TRBD1
length: 12
CDR3: CSLEQGMDTQYF
DNA: TGCAGCCTAGAACAGGGGATGGATACGCAGTATTTT

size: -
V: TRBV6-6
J: TRBJ1-6
D: -
length: 13
CDR3: CASSPAGTQTLHF
DNA: TGTGCCAGCAGCCCAGCGGGGACCCAGACCCTCCACTTT

size: -
V: TRBV6-2/TRBV6-3
J: TRBJ2-7
D: TRBD2
length: 16
CDR3: CASSYGGGRMSYEQYF
DNA: TGTGCCAGCAGTTACGGAGGCGGGAGGATGAGCTACGAGCAGTACTTC

size: -
V: TRBV12-3/TRBV12-4
J: TRBJ2-1
D: -
length: 13
CDR3: CASSASLGSEQFF
DNA: TGTGCCAGCAGTGCCTCCTTGGGATCTGAGCAGTTCTTC

size: few
V: TRBV5-6
J: TRBJ1-1
D: -
length: 15
CDR3: CASSASTGGRTEAFF
DNA: TGTGCCAGCAGCGCATCCACGGGGGGCAGGACTGAAGCTTTCTTT

size: -
V: TRBV11-2
J: TRBJ2-7
D: -
length: 13
CDR3: CASSLVRTNEEYF
DNA: TGTGCCAGCAGCTTAGTAAGGACAAACGAGGAGTACTTC

size: -
V: TRBV30
J: TRBJ2-5
D: -
length: 12
CDR3: CAWMAHQETQYF
DNA: TGTGCCTGGATGGCACACCAAGAGACCCAGTACTTC

size: -
V: TRBV20-1
J: TRBJ2-7
D: -
length: 11
CDR3: CSAWDTRGQYF
DNA: TGCAGTGCTTGGGACACCCGCGGGCAGTACTTC

size: few
V: TRBV12-3/TRBV12-4
J: TRBJ2-3
D: -
length: 14
CDR3: CASTLGAGADTQYF
DNA: TGTGCCAGCACCCTCGGGGCGGGCGCAGATACGCAGTATTTT

size: -
V: TRBV30
J: TRBJ2-1
D: TRBD2
length: 17
CDR3: CAWRGGIGTGVYNEQFF
DNA: TGTGCCTGGAGGGGGGGGATTGGAACGGGAGTATACAATGAGCAGTTCTTC

size: few
V: TRBV6-4
J: TRBJ2-7
D: TRBD2
length: 14
CDR3: CASGGGLAGVEQYF
DNA: TGTGCCAGCGGAGGGGGACTAGCGGGAGTCGAGCAGTACTTC

size: -
V: TRBV20-1
J: TRBJ1-3
D: -
length: 14
CDR3: CSASSGFTGNTIYF
DNA: TGCAGTGCTAGTTCCGGGTTCACTGGAAACACCATATATTTT

size: -
V: TRBV6-5
J: TRBJ2-6
D: -
length: 19
CDR3: CASRRLDNQLSVGANVLTF
DNA: TGTGCCAGCAGAAGACTGGACAATCAACTCTCAGTGGGGGCCAACGTCCTGACTTTC

size: few
V: TRBV29-1
J: TRBJ2-7
D: -
length: 13
CDR3: CSVSGTPVGEQYF
DNA: TGCAGCGTATCCGGGACTCCCGTAGGGGAGCAGTACTTC

size: -
V: TRBV7-9
J: TRBJ1-4
D: TRBD1
length: 15
CDR3: CASSPPDRGYEKLFF
DNA: TGTGCCAGCAGCCCACCGGACAGGGGTTATGAAAAACTGTTTTTT

size: -
V: TRBV12-3/TRBV12-4
J: TRBJ1-1
D: -
length: 14
CDR3: CASSPQASNTEAFF
DNA: TGTGCCAGCAGTCCGCAGGCTTCGAACACTGAAGCTTTCTTT

size: -
V: TRBV5-4
J: TRBJ2-3
D: TRBD2
length: 16
CDR3: CASSLLISGAPDTQYF
DNA: TGTGCCAGCAGCTTGCTCATTAGCGGGGCCCCCGATACGCAGTATTTT

size: few
V: TRBV6-5
J: TRBJ1-2
D: TRBD1
length: 14
CDR3: CASSVDRVAYGYTF
DNA: TGTGCCAGCAGTGTTGACAGGGTCGCTTATGGCTACACCTTC

size: -
V: TRBV30
J: TRBJ1-3
D: -
length: 12
CDR3: CAWTLGGNTIYF
DNA: TGTGCCTGGACGTTGGGTGGAAACACCATATATTTT

size: -
V: TRBV12-3/TRBV12-4
J: TRBJ1-3
D: -
length: 17
CDR3: CASRHLGGGRSGNTIYF
DNA: TGTGCCAGCAGACACCTCGGGGGGGGAAGGTCTGGAAACACCATATATTTT

size: few
V: TRBV19
J: TRBJ2-7
D: -
length: 14
CDR3: CASTATGSSYEQYF
DNA: TGTGCCAGTACGGCAACAGGTAGCTCCTACGAGCAGTACTTC

size: -
V: TRBV20-1
J: TRBJ1-2
D: -
length: 14
CDR3: CSASTGGGSYGYTF
DNA: TGCAGTGCTTCTACGGGGGGCGGGAGCTATGGCTACACCTTC

size: -
V: TRBV6-5
J: TRBJ2-3
D: -
length: 14
CDR3: CASSSRTPTDTQYF
DNA: TGTGCCAGCAGCTCACGGACGCCCACAGATACGCAGTATTTT

size: -
V: TRBV7-9
J: TRBJ1-2
D: TRBD1
length: 15
CDR3: CASSPGTGGPYGYTF
DNA: TGTGCCAGCAGCCCTGGGACAGGGGGACCCTATGGCTACACCTTC

size: few
V: TRBV6-5
J: TRBJ2-5
D: -
length: 14
CDR3: CASSKTRSQETQYF
DNA: TGTGCCAGCAGTAAAACGCGGAGCCAAGAGACCCAGTACTTC

size: -
V: TRBV19
J: TRBJ2-5
D: -
length: 13
CDR3: CASSIVGQETQYF
DNA: TGTGCCAGTAGTATAGTGGGTCAAGAGACCCAGTACTTC

size: -
V: TRBV12-3/TRBV12-4
J: TRBJ2-3
D: -
length: 13
CDR3: CATGPRATDTQYF
DNA: TGTGCCACCGGGCCGAGGGCCACAGATACGCAGTATTTT

size: -
V: TRBV12-3/TRBV12-4
J: TRBJ2-5
D: -
length: 14
CDR3: CASSGGTPAETQYF
DNA: TGTGCCAGCAGCGGCGGGACGCCGGCGGAGACCCAGTACTTC

size: -
V: TRBV7-9
J: TRBJ1-2
D: TRBD1
length: 13
CDR3: CASSLQQGNGYTF
DNA: TGTGCCAGCAGCCTCCAACAGGGGAACGGCTACACCTTC

size: few
V: TRBV6-5
J: TRBJ1-2
D: TRBD1
length: 13
CDR3: CASSGGTGHGYTF
DNA: TGTGCCAGCAGTGGGGGGACAGGACATGGCTACACCTTC

size: few
V: TRBV30
J: TRBJ1-6
D: -
length: 16
CDR3: CAWLGYRDSYNSPLHF
DNA: TGTGCCTGGTTGGGTTATAGGGACTCCTATAATTCACCCCTCCACTTT

size: -
V: TRBV19
J: TRBJ1-6
D: -
length: 15
CDR3: CAGIRAGAINSPLHF
DNA: TGTGCCGGTATCCGCGCAGGGGCAATAAATTCACCCCTCCACTTT

size: -
V: TRBV6-2/TRBV6-3
J: TRBJ1-1
D: -
length: 15
CDR3: CASSYSSLIEAEAFF
DNA: TGTGCCAGCAGTTACTCGAGCCTGATAGAGGCTGAAGCTTTCTTT

size: few
V: TRBV5-5
J: TRBJ1-2
D: -
length: 13
CDR3: CATTRGRDYGYTF
DNA: TGTGCCACCACCCGGGGGCGGGACTATGGCTACACCTTC

size: few
V: TRBV6-4
J: TRBJ1-1
D: -
length: 9
CDR3: CASKKEAFF
DNA: TGTGCCAGCAAAAAGGAAGCTTTCTTT

size: once
V: TRBV12-3/TRBV12-4
J: TRBJ1-2
D: -
length: 11
CDR3: CASGSPYGYTF
DNA: TGTGCTAGTGGTTCCCCGTATGGCTACACCTTC

size: -
V: TRBV24-1
J: TRBJ2-1
D: -
length: 12
CDR3: CATSGGRNEQFF
DNA: TGTGCCACCAGTGGAGGGAGAAATGAGCAGTTCTTC

size: -
V: TRBV7-9
J: TRBJ1-2
D: TRBD1
length: 17
CDR3: CASSPNGRDREFYGYTF
DNA: TGTGCCAGCAGCCCTAATGGGAGAGACAGGGAATTCTATGGCTACACCTTC

size: few
V: TRBV7-2
J: TRBJ1-2
D: TRBD1
length: 15
CDR3: CASSLGQGLNYGYTF
DNA: TGTGCCAGCAGCTTGGGACAGGGCCTTAACTATGGCTACACCTTC

size: -
V: TRBV15
J: TRBJ2-7
D: TRBD2
length: 16
CDR3: CATSRDLAGGDHEQYF
DNA: TGTGCCACCAGCAGAGATTTAGCGGGGGGGGACCACGAGCAGTACTTC

size: -
V: TRBV29-1
J: TRBJ2-1
D: -
length: 14
CDR3: CSVSGGGTYNEQFF
DNA: TGCAGCGTCTCTGGAGGGGGTACCTACAATGAGCAGTTCTTC

size: few
V: TRBV6-5
J: TRBJ1-1
D: -
length: 14
CDR3: CASSYSPGRAEAFF
DNA: TGTGCCAGCAGTTACTCGCCCGGGAGGGCTGAAGCTTTCTTT

size: few
V: TRBV5-5
J: TRBJ1-1
D: TRBD1
length: 15
CDR3: CASSLQGARTTEAFF
DNA: TGTGCCAGCAGCCTACAGGGGGCGCGTACGACTGAAGCTTTCTTT

size: -
V: TRBV10-3
J: TRBJ2-7
D: -
length: 13
CDR3: CATWDGRSYEQYF
DNA: TGTGCCACATGGGACGGCCGATCCTACGAGCAGTACTTC

size: -
V: TRBV4-1
J: TRBJ2-1
D: TRBD2
length: 14
CDR3: CASSLAGRYNEQFF
DNA: TGCGCCAGCAGCTTAGCGGGGCGGTACAATGAGCAGTTCTTC

size: -
V: TRBV30
J: TRBJ2-1
D: -
length: 14
CDR3: CAWISEAFLGEQFF
DNA: TGTGCCTGGATATCCGAGGCGTTCCTAGGTGAGCAGTTCTTC

size: few
V: TRBV7-4
J: TRBJ1-6
D: -
length: 16
CDR3: CASSLCSAGRYSPLHF
DNA: TGTGCCAGCAGCTTATGTTCGGCGGGAAGATATTCACCCCTCCACTTT

size: once
V: TRBV12-3/TRBV12-4
J: TRBJ1-5
D: -
length: 14
CDR3: CASRVTGGNQPQHF
DNA: TGTGCCAGCAGGGTGACGGGGGGCAATCAGCCCCAGCATTTT

size: few
V: TRBV19
J: TRBJ2-7
D: -
length: 14
CDR3: CASSMAGARYEQYF
DNA: TGTGCCAGTAGTATGGCGGGGGCCCGCTACGAGCAGTACTTC

size: -
V: TRBV6-4
J: TRBJ2-1
D: -
length: 11
CDR3: CASSDRGEQFF
DNA: TGTGCCAGCAGTGATAGGGGTGAGCAGTTCTTC

size: few
V: TRBV29-1
J: TRBJ1-3
D: TRBD1
length: 14
CDR3: CSVTGAISGNTIYF
DNA: TGCAGCGTTACAGGGGCGATCTCTGGAAACACCATATATTTT

size: -
V: TRBV6-6
J: TRBJ2-3
D: TRBD1
length: 15
CDR3: CASSPPTGSTDTQYF
DNA: TGTGCCAGCAGCCCCCCGACAGGGAGCACAGATACGCAGTATTTT

size: -
V: TRBV6-5
J: TRBJ2-3
D: TRBD2
length: 16
CDR3: CASSRRSGRPPDTQYF
DNA: TGTGCCAGCAGTCGACGGAGCGGGAGACCTCCAGATACGCAGTATTTT

size: -
V: TRBV5-6
J: TRBJ2-7
D: TRBD2
length: 16
CDR3: CASSSGGTSGRSEQYF
DNA: TGTGCCAGCAGCTCGGGGGGGACTAGCGGGAGAAGCGAGCAGTACTTC

size: -
V: TRBV27
J: TRBJ1-1
D: -
length: 14
CDR3: CASSWRMMNTEAFF
DNA: TGTGCCAGCAGTTGGCGGATGATGAACACTGAAGCTTTCTTT